This passage covers 17 T cell receptor beta chains from one sample sequenced in a study of cytomegalovirus exposure and HLA in healthy donors. The PCR had 60 Vbeta and 13 Jbeta primers. Only in-frame clones appear in the TCRdb table, and some are missing; sequencing was by immunoSEQ multiplex PCR. Among 100,000 or so clones listed, 75% were seen once. Material: PBMCs. These receptors originate from a man aged 45-60 years in good health and CMV-seronegative.

The chain recombines TRBV5-1 with TRBJ2-2; 10 nucleotides agree with TRBD2. The trim removed 4 bases at V and 2 bases at J, leaving 5 bases unmatched. Germline CDR1 is SGHRS and CDR2 is YFSETQ. The CDR3 loop spans 16 amino acids. The CDR3 nucleotides are TGCGCCAGCAGCATGGGACTAGCGAGAAACACCGGGGAGCTGTTTTTT. Translating it yields CASSMGLARNTGELFF.

This chain uses TRBV7-2 with TRBJ2-3; D remains ambiguous. The V gene's germline CDR1 is SGHTA and CDR2 FQGNSA. CDR3 length equals 14 residues. V was pared by 0 bases and J by 2 bases, with 6 bases between. This CDR3 reads CASSLALVTDTQYF. CDR3 nucleotides: TGTGCCAGCAGCTTAGCGCTAGTCACAGATACGCAGTATTTT.

The chain carries TRBV9 and TRBJ2-3; D not resolved. The length of the CDR3 is 12 residues. CDR1 and CDR2 (germline): SGDLS, YYNGEE. V shed 4 bases and J shed 6 bases, with 9 bases lying between them. The CDR3 DNA follows: TGTGCCAGCAGCCCCCAGCGTGATACGCAGTATTTT. It codes for CASSPQRDTQYF.

The chain couples TRBV4-1 to TRBJ1-2, with 9 bases matching TRBD1. This CDR3 is built from 16 residues. CDR1 is MGHRA, CDR2 YSYEKL, per germline. With V trimmed by 3 bases and J by 4 bases, 9 bases remained unmatched. For the CDR3, the DNA is TGCGCCAGCAGCCAGGGACAGGGACCGACCTCCTATGGCTACACCTTC. This sequence encodes CASSQGQGPTSYGYTF.

The chain uses TRBV27 and TRBJ1-4; TRBD1 might be the D (6 bases). The CDR3 length is 18 residues. Germline-derived CDR1 and CDR2 are MNHEY and SMNVEV (reference sequence). Trimming removed 5 bases at V and 13 bases at J, with 32 bases between. DNA of the CDR3: TGTGCCAGCAGTCCGTTGACAGGATGGGCTGGTGAGGTAGAGAGACTGTTTTTT. Protein: CASSPLTGWAGEVERLFF.

The gene calls are TRBV28 and TRBJ1-3, with 7 bases aligning to TRBD1. The CDR3 covers 14 residues. Germline V gene lookup returns CDR1 MDHEN and CDR2 SYDVKM. With V trimmed by 7 bases and J by 4 bases, 7 bases remained unmatched. This CDR3 is CASTLRDRGNTIYF. The CDR3 DNA follows: TGTGCCAGCACCCTCCGGGACAGAGGAAACACCATATATTTT.

Concerning this clone: This sample includes further DNA sequences coding for the same CDR3. This rearrangement joins TRBV6-1 to TRBJ1-6, with D hard to call. Trimming pared 4 bases from V and 7 bases from J, leaving 11 bases between. Germline values: CDR1 MNHNS, CDR2 SASEGT. The CDR3 is 14 amino acids. CDR3 region: CASSGQNRNSPLHF. The CDR3 region has the DNA TGTGCCAGCAGTGGCCAAAATAGAAATTCACCCCTCCACTTT.

The V and J genes are TRBV30 and TRBJ2-3; tentatively, D is TRBD1 (5 bases). The CDR3 is 14 amino acids. V lost 5 bases, J lost 2 bases, and 14 bases lay in between. The V gene's germline CDR1 is GTSNPN and CDR2 SVGIG (reference sequence). CDR3 nucleotide sequence: TGTGCCTGGGGCCCCTCAGGGTACACAGATACGCAGTATTTT. Translated: CAWGPSGYTDTQYF.

The rearrangement links TRBV6-4 to TRBJ2-2; tentatively, D is TRBD2 (5 bases). Trimming pared 3 bases from V and 2 bases from J, leaving 7 bases between. The CDR3 runs to 14 residues. CDR1 and CDR2 from the germline V gene are MRHNA and SNTAGT. The CDR3 coding sequence is TGTGCCAGCAGTGAGACTAAAAACACCGGGGAGCTGTTTTTT. Amino acid sequence: CASSETKNTGELFF.

In its sample, this clone was seen a few times. V is TRBV29-1 and J is TRBJ1-1, with 9 positions matching TRBD1. Germline V gene data show CDR1 as SQVTM and CDR2 as ANQGSEA. Unmatched junction bases numbered 2, after V lost 6 bases and J lost 3 bases. The CDR3 contains 12 residues. CDR3 region: CSVRQGDTEAFF. The CDR3 nucleotides are TGCAGCGTGAGACAGGGGGACACTGAAGCTTTCTTT.

The chain uses TRBV28 and TRBJ2-3, with a tentative D call TRBD2 (6 bases). The CDR3 totals 14 residues. The germline CDR1 and CDR2 sequences are MDHEN and SYDVKM. V gave up 3 bases and J gave up 1 base, with 8 bases separating them. CDR3 nucleotides: TGTGCCAGCAGTTTGCGGGACGGCACAGATACGCAGTATTTT. Amino acids: CASSLRDGTDTQYF.

J is TRBJ2-3 and V is TRBV7-9; 10 nucleotides agree with TRBD2. CDR3 length: 16 residues. The trim removed 6 bases at V and 1 base at J, leaving 7 bases unmatched. Germline-derived CDR1 and CDR2 are SEHNR and FQNEAQ (reference sequence). The DNA for the CDR3 is TGTGCCAGCAGAACCCCCGGGACTAGCGGCACAGATACGCAGTATTTT. Amino acids: CASRTPGTSGTDTQYF.

A few counts support this clone. This chain connects TRBV29-1 to TRBJ2-7; D remains ambiguous. Between the trimmed V and J ends, which lost 5 bases and 4 bases, there was a span of 9 bases. This CDR3 is built from 11 residues. The V gene's germline CDR1 is SQVTM and CDR2 ANQGSEA. The CDR3 protein is CSVYARYEQYF. DNA of the CDR3: TGCAGCGTTTATGCGAGGTACGAGCAGTACTTC.

This chain links TRBV6-4 with TRBJ2-7, with D perhaps TRBD1 (6 bases). The CDR3 loop spans 14 amino acids. Germline CDR1 and CDR2: MRHNA and SNTAGT. Trimming pared 8 bases from V and 5 bases from J, leaving 19 bases between. The CDR3 DNA reads TGTGCCAGCTCCGAAAGGGGGATAAGGCACGAGCAGTACTTC. It is translated as CASSERGIRHEQYF.

The rearrangement joins TRBV11-3 to TRBJ2-1, with 9 bases aligning to TRBD2. Germline loops: CDR1 SGHNT, CDR2 YENEEA. CDR3 length: 16 residues. The ends lost 5 bases at V and 6 bases at J; junction bases unmatched: 11. CDR3 DNA: TGTGCCAGCAGCCCAAATAGCGGGAGTGGCGTCAATGAGCAGTTCTTC. It translates to CASSPNSGSGVNEQFF.

The chain couples TRBV29-1 to TRBJ1-4; D is unclear. The ends were cut back, 7 bases at V and 8 bases at J, with 8 bases in the middle. Germline lookup yields CDR1 SQVTM and CDR2 ANQGSEA. The CDR3 totals 10 residues. The CDR3 sequence is CSAGQEKLFF. Written as DNA, the CDR3 is TGCAGCGCCGGTCAAGAAAAACTGTTTTTT.

The chain is built from TRBV28 and TRBJ1-5; no clear D. The V and J ends lost 5 bases and 1 base respectively, with 18 bases between them. The CDR3 runs to 17 residues. Germline CDR1 is MDHEN and CDR2 is SYDVKM. The CDR3 DNA follows: TGTGCCAGCAGTCTAGCTACCCTCCGAAGGAGCAATCAGCCCCAGCATTTT. Protein: CASSLATLRRSNQPQHF.